The TCR beta chain described here comes from a study of cytomegalovirus exposure and HLA in healthy donors (dated by TCRdb to about 2017). Background for the entire study: An earlier analysis of about 530 of the donors reported roughly 300 Gb of sequence data and 100 million to 120 million unique TCR beta sequences obtained from roughly 170 million T cells. The study profiled the T cell repertoires of some 610 subjects by immunosequencing and related them to cytomegalovirus serostatus. Typing coverage differed by locus: A, B, C, DRB1 and DQB1 were typed in about 620-640 donors, DQA1 in about 500, DPA1 in approximately 610, and DPB1 in approximately 450. The genetic ancestry cluster associated with self-reported Caucasian donors included roughly four fifths of the approximately 410 genotyped donors. The study was designed to test whether signatures of past pathogen exposure could be identified by cataloging public T cell receptors. To decide whether each TCR beta V gene segment behaved as functional or pseudogenic, an earlier analysis of over 500 of the donors relied on high-throughput TCR beta sequencing. Genome-wide SNP genotypes for about 65% of the 666 donors were used in a later genetic analysis, which treated that subset as a discovery cohort. Every discovery cohort repertoire had been produced on one sequencing platform. About 280 gigabases of sequencing data and about 92 million unique TCR sequences made up an early release that covered approximately 700 HLA-typed donors. A later analysis re-examined previously published TCR beta repertoires from more than 550 donors and added high-resolution HLA genotyping to investigate patterns of TCR occurrence. HLA typing included class I and class II loci at four-digit resolution. Because of strong linkage in the cohort, roughly five DR-DQ haplotypes were treated as single units for association and clustering. Alongside the repertoire data, information on donor age, sex, ethnicity and CMV serostatus was compiled. High-throughput TCR immunosequencing, statistical association of individual TCRs with disease status, and machine learning were combined to predict cytomegalovirus infection status. Rather than using new phenotypic data, the later analysis identified candidate immune exposures from TCR beta sequences and from how often those sequences occurred across donors. Across 398 genotyped donors of the cohort, an average of roughly 200,000 unique TCR beta nucleotide sequences per donor were sequenced, and approximately 17% of those sequences were non-productive. A separate validation cohort of about 110 different subjects was used in addition to the 666-subject first cohort. The paper as a whole reports these results and caveats: The authors suggested that the approach could potentially be extended to other disease states and immunological phenotypes. A later genetic analysis associated a missense DCLRE1C variant with V-gene and J-gene trimming of TCR beta chains, and an independent cohort replicated the association. A cluster of highly shared sequence variants was judged likely to be a technical artifact of the sequencing pipeline. Across donors, most TCR sequences were observed very rarely, whereas some public TCRs were present in many individuals. In vitro tests confirmed that a few of the cytomegalovirus-associated TCR beta chains recognize cytomegalovirus antigens. Because HLA typing was missing for some donors at each locus, association tests included only the typed subset. According to a later analysis, TCR association rates differed among HLA loci, with DRB1 alleles showing the most associated TCRs and HLA-C alleles showing the fewest. A total of roughly 160 TCR beta chains were listed by the study as associated with cytomegalovirus. The presence/absence analyses assumed that sequencing depth was roughly uniform across donors, and that assumption may not be true. In both the original and validation cohorts, the classifier was reported to diagnose cytomegalovirus status with high specificity and sensitivity. A later analysis found that HLA-associated TCR beta chains were more clonally expanded and had lower generation probabilities than equally common non-associated chains. According to a later genetic analysis, donors in an Asian-associated ancestry cluster had fewer N-insertions in productive TCRs than the approximately 670-donor mean. In a later analysis, some 17,000 TCR beta sequences were associated with specific HLA alleles at a false discovery rate of 0.05. According to a later analysis, most CMV-associated TCR beta chains appeared to be HLA-restricted, and the HLA associations seemed to be driven largely by CMV exposure. A further reported finding was that TCR beta sequences accurately predicted the HLA-A and HLA-B alleles for most subjects in the first cohort. In an earlier analysis of about 550 of the donors, most TCR beta V segments were observed in productive rearrangements about 87% or about 30% of the time, broadly matching IMGT annotations. Only TCR beta chains were sequenced in this cohort, and the absence of alpha or paired-chain data limited detectable features. The only immune exposure information available for the cohort was CMV serostatus. In a later analysis, several top co-occurrence clusters were reported to appear linked to parvovirus B19, influenza, CMV and Epstein-Barr virus. Strong co-occurrence of HLA alleles, especially DR and DQ, made assigning TCR associations to individual alleles difficult. Linkage disequilibrium might explain the correlated functional status among segregating V segments, but an unknown experimental factor could not be ruled out. Some IMGT-functional V segments, including TRBV6-2 and TRBV6-3, could not be distinguished by the 87-base-pair reads and were therefore excluded. About 15 rarely observed V segments, including chromosome 9 orphons, were excluded from the earlier analysis of a few hundred of the donors because counts were too low.

For this clone: Which antigen it targets is not known. No much larger clonotype is one base removed from it; base qualities were not supplied.

The CDR3, cysteine through phenylalanine, is 16 amino acids long. The CDR3 DNA has 48 bases and is translated from base 1. As encoded in the germline V gene, CDR1 is MNHNS while CDR2 is SASEGT. Trimming at the junction amounts to 0 bases on V and 2 bases on J, and the germline ends lie 14 bases apart. The cohort was made up of hundreds of healthy bone marrow donors. All cohort members were sampled while nominally healthy, although unrecorded immune exposures were likely present. The donor tested CMV seropositive and was one of the 289 seropositive cohort members. Each donor provided a peripheral blood sample, and peripheral blood mononuclear cells were used for TCR beta sequencing. The Qiagen DNeasy Blood Extraction Kit was used to extract genomic DNA from the blood cell samples. Receptor amplification or capture employed the immunoSEQ multiplex PCR assay. For the multiplex PCR, a mixture combining 60 forward primers for TCR Vbeta segments and 13 reverse primers for TCR Jbeta segments was used. A multiplex PCR assay on genomic DNA amplified the CDR3 region of rearranged TCR beta genes. Amplified TCR beta libraries were sequenced as 87-base-pair reads on the Illumina HiSeq System. The original methods were these. A later analysis tallied 80 million to 95 million unique TCR beta chains across the 666 repertoires, and roughly 11 million of those chains were shared by two or more donors. Raw reads were error-corrected and collapsed into unique sequences by a nearest-neighbor algorithm in which closely related sequences were merged to remove PCR and sequencing errors. To assign V, D and J gene segments, CDR3 sequences were aligned to IMGT reference sequences. For a sequence to be retained, at least a six-nucleotide match to both a V gene segment and a J gene segment was required. A rearrangement was called productive if the CDR3 had no stop codons and remained in frame with V and J, and every other rearrangement was called non-productive. CDR3 was defined by IMGT convention, running from the second conserved V-encoded cysteine to the conserved J-encoded phenylalanine. The earlier analysis of 550 to 650 of the donors excluded any sequence lacking an unambiguous match to a single V gene segment. In an earlier analysis of some 590 of the donors, a V segment was called functional when productive rearrangements were above 56.7%, and segregating when the standard deviation between donors exceeded 5%. A statistical classification framework was developed to diagnose cytomegalovirus status using the catalog of TCR beta chain sequences. In a later analysis, TCR nucleotide sequences were compared against IMGT/GENE-DB human TR gene sequences so that V and J genes could be assigned. In a later analysis, CDR3 sequences and most-parsimonious VDJ recombination scenarios were assigned using the TCRdist pipeline. In a later analysis, every TCR beta chain was defined by the combination of its CDR3 amino acid sequence and its V-gene family, and reads without a unique V-gene family were dropped. In a later analysis, several hundred highly shared, low-generation-probability nucleotide sequences were removed to address suspected cross-contamination and a sequencing artifact. In a later analysis, a clonal expansion index was calculated for each public chain from normalized within-repertoire ranks of inferred template counts. In a later analysis, generation probabilities were computed using a VDJ recombination model fitted to out-of-frame rearrangements, and the results were checked against IGoR. In a later analysis, TCR-TCR, TCR-HLA and TCR-CMV co-occurrence was scored with hypergeometric tests, and a repertoire-size bias correction was applied to TCR pairs. To estimate false discovery rates, a later analysis permuted the HLA or CMV assignments 20 times. In a later analysis, co-occurring TCRs were grouped using DBSCAN, and TCRdist sequence similarity was added for clustering within HLA-allele-positive subsets. Repertoires with fewer than 30,000 or more than 120,000 public chains, plus five repertoires with anomalous nucleotide sharing, were excluded from co-occurrence clustering. As stored in TCRdb, this immuneACCESS dataset retains in-frame rearrangements with V and J assigned. A fraction of the clones does not appear; measured against another copy, unresolved V genes explain less than half of the discrepancy, and the remainder lacks a known reason. Clone size and the V and J calls come from that table; the DNA yielded D and trimming. The sample records over 100,000 clones, approximately 80% of which are singletons. The ten largest make up under 5% of the sample.

This TCR came from a male donor in good health and CMV-seropositive. The receptor chain draws on TRBV6-1 and TRBJ2-7; the D gene is perhaps TRBD2, on 5 matching bases. Sample: PBMCs. CDR3 loop: CASSEAMGAYTYEQYF. The DNA sequence reads TGTGCCAGCAGTGAAGCAATGGGAGCTTATACCTACGAGCAGTACTTC.